Each of the 20 T cell receptor beta chains below was sequenced from the same sample in a study of T cell changes during pregnancy in multiple sclerosis. Some clones are missing from TCRdb's copy, which holds only in-frame ones; the method was immunoSEQ multiplex PCR. The sample lists some 38,000 clones; about nine tenths were seen once. The input for sequencing was CD4+ T cells from peripheral blood mononuclear cells, taken after pregnancy. The origin of the receptors is a female donor in good health, enrolled as a control in a pregnancy study.

This chain joins TRBV15 and TRBJ2-7, with TRBD2 as a possible D gene (5 bases). The CDR3 runs to 15 residues. The germline V gene encodes CDR1 LNHNV and CDR2 YYDKDF (reference sequence). V lost 2 bases and J 0 bases, leaving 11 bases between the germline ends. CDR3 amino acids: CATSRSGVSSYEQYF. CDR3 DNA: TGTGCCACCAGCAGATCCGGGGTTAGCTCCTACGAGCAGTACTTC.

Here the CDR3 reads CASSFRTVYNEQFF. The DNA for the CDR3 is TGTGCCAGCAGCTTTCGGACAGTCTACAATGAGCAGTTCTTC. The V and J genes are TRBV9 and TRBJ2-1; maybe TRBD1 (6 bases). CDR3 length: 14 residues. V gave up 4 bases and J gave up 3 bases, with 11 bases separating them. Germline lookup yields CDR1 SGDLS and CDR2 YYNGEE.

V and J are TRBV6-1 and TRBJ2-1, with 9 bases that match TRBD2. Germline loops: CDR1 MNHNS, CDR2 SASEGT. This CDR3 has 16 amino acids. The J segment lost 3 bases and the V segment lost 2 bases, leaving 5 bases of the junction unmatched. The CDR3 spells CASSEFSGSIYNEQFF. The CDR3 bases are TGTGCCAGCAGTGAATTTAGCGGGAGTATCTACAATGAGCAGTTCTTC.

This rearrangement joins TRBV15 to TRBJ2-1; D not certain. Germline assignment: CDR1 LNHNV and CDR2 YYDKDF (reference sequence). V gave up 2 bases and J gave up 0 bases, with 5 bases separating them. The CDR3 consists of 14 residues. In nucleotides, the CDR3 is TGTGCCACCAGCAGACTTAGCTCCTACAATGAGCAGTTCTTC. It encodes CATSRLSSYNEQFF.

This clone was detected a few times. The rearrangement uses TRBV25-1 and TRBJ1-2; D gene ambiguous. Germline V CDR1 and CDR2: MGHDK, SYGVNS. With 3 bases removed from V and 2 bases from J, the gap between germline ends came to 10 bases. The CDR3 length is 14 residues. CDR3 in amino acids: CASSDPRRNYGYTF. The CDR3, as DNA: TGTGCCAGCAGTGACCCCCGGAGAAACTATGGCTACACCTTC.

This sequence joins TRBV10-2 and TRBJ1-2, with D possibly being TRBD1 (6 bases). Trimming shortened V by 4 bases and J by 4 bases, and 16 bases separated the two germline ends. CDR3 length: 15 amino acids. The germline V gene encodes CDR1 WSHSY and CDR2 SAAADI. As DNA, the CDR3 is TGCGCCAGCAGTGGTACTCAGGGGTCGGGCTATGGCTACACCTTC. Its translation is CASSGTQGSGYGYTF.

The J gene is TRBJ1-4, the V gene TRBV25-1, with D perhaps TRBD1 (5 bases). CDR3 size: 14 residues. Between the trimmed V and J ends, which lost 2 bases and 6 bases, there was a span of 10 bases. Germline V gene sequence: CDR1 MGHDK, CDR2 SYGVNS. CDR3 DNA: TGTGCCAGCAGTGAAGGGGGGGTGTATGAAAAACTGTTTTTT. Translated, it gives CASSEGGVYEKLFF.

The V call is TRBV5-1, the J call TRBJ1-5, with D unresolved. CDR3 length: 14 residues. Germline V gives CDR1 SGHRS, CDR2 YFSETQ. V lost 0 bases to trimming and J lost 3 bases, with 7 bases between them. CDR3 in amino acids: CASSLGGFNQPQHF. CDR3 in DNA: TGCGCCAGCAGCTTGGGAGGTTTCAATCAGCCCCAGCATTTT.

The gene calls are TRBV5-1 and TRBJ2-5; perhaps TRBD2 as D (6 bases). Germline CDR1 is SGHRS and CDR2 is YFSETQ. With 0 bases removed from V and 5 bases from J, the gap between germline ends came to 11 bases. The length of the CDR3 is 14 residues. The CDR3 DNA reads as TGCGCCAGCAGCTTGGGGGGCCGGGGGGAGACCCAGTACTTC. Its translation is CASSLGGRGETQYF.

This clone came up a few times. The chain recombines TRBV7-9 with TRBJ1-2; a weak D match, TRBD1 (5 bases). The V end was cut by 4 bases, the J end by 8 bases, with 17 bases between. CDR3 length: 14 residues. Germline V gives CDR1 SEHNR, CDR2 FQNEAQ (reference sequence). CDR3 nucleotides: TGTGCCAGCAGCTCCTCGGGGGGGGACGGCGGCTACACCTTC. This codes for CASSSSGGDGGYTF.

The V call is TRBV19, the J call TRBJ1-2, with 8 nucleotides matching TRBD1. The CDR3 runs 14 residues. The junction had 8 bases not matched to a gene; V was cut back by 7 bases and J by 4 bases. CDR1 is LNHDA, CDR2 SQIVND, per germline (reference sequence). The CDR3: CASKAGQGAYGYTF. The CDR3 bases are TGTGCCAGTAAAGCAGGACAGGGAGCCTATGGCTACACCTTC.

The genes are TRBV14 and TRBJ2-7; TRBD2 matches 7 bases. Per germline, CDR1 SGHDN and CDR2 FVKESK. The trim removed 3 bases at V and 4 bases at J, leaving 6 bases unmatched. The CDR3 is made up of 14 amino acids. The DNA of the CDR3 is TGTGCCAGCAGCCACTTTCTAGCGGCTTACGAGCAGTACTTC. It yields the protein CASSHFLAAYEQYF.

The genes are TRBV5-4 and TRBJ2-1; 10 nucleotides align to TRBD2. CDR1 and CDR2 (germline): SGHNT, YYREEE (reference sequence). The CDR3 spans 16 residues. The V and J ends lost 2 bases and 7 bases, in that order; junction bases with no gene match: 9. The chain's CDR3 is CASSLGAGGSWNEQFF. The DNA for the CDR3 is TGTGCCAGCAGCTTAGGAGCGGGAGGGTCTTGGAATGAGCAGTTCTTC.

The V call is TRBV19, the J call TRBJ1-1; D is uncertain. The V gene's germline CDR1 is LNHDA and CDR2 SQIVND (reference sequence). This CDR3 comprises 15 residues. Trimming left V 5 bases short and J 0 bases short, with 13 bases between. For the CDR3, the DNA is TGTGCCAGTAGTCTCGAGGGCATAATGAACACTGAAGCTTTCTTT. Amino acid sequence: CASSLEGIMNTEAFF.

This clone is a singleton in its sample. This chain links TRBV5-6 with TRBJ2-7; maybe TRBD2 (7 bases). This CDR3 comprises 14 residues. Germline CDR1 and CDR2: SGHDT and YYEEEE. V shed 4 bases and J shed 6 bases, with 17 bases lying between them. In DNA form, the CDR3 reads TGTGCCAGCAGCCCAAGGGGGGGCAGGCCCGAGCAGTACTTC. Translating gives CASSPRGGRPEQYF.

This rearrangement joins TRBV7-9 to TRBJ2-1; 10 bases match TRBD1. J was trimmed by 1 base and V by 5 bases; bases with no gene match: 2. CDR3 length equals 15 residues. Germline V gives CDR1 SEHNR, CDR2 FQNEAQ (reference sequence). The CDR3 region has the DNA TGTGCCAGCAGCCCGGGACAGGGGTCCTACAATGAGCAGTTCTTC. Translated, it gives CASSPGQGSYNEQFF.

This chain links TRBV19 with TRBJ2-2, with TRBD1 matching 8 bases. J was trimmed by 1 base and V by 10 bases; bases with no gene match: 8. There are 15 residues in the CDR3. The germline V gene has CDR1 LNHDA and CDR2 SQIVND (reference sequence). The CDR3 nucleotides read TGTGCCACTACCCCGGGACAGGTGAACACCGGGGAGCTGTTTTTT. It specifies CATTPGQVNTGELFF.

This chain connects TRBV27 to TRBJ2-5; 9 bases agree with TRBD2. This CDR3 is built from 17 residues. Trimming removed 0 bases from V and 2 bases from J; junction bases left unmatched: 7. The germline CDR1 and CDR2 sequences are MNHEY and SMNVEV (reference sequence). CDR3 nucleotides: TGTGCCAGCAGTTTATCCCCTAGCGGGATACTGCAAGAGACCCAGTACTTC. Encoded protein: CASSLSPSGILQETQYF.

V gene TRBV9 combines with J gene TRBJ1-1, with 7 positions matching TRBD1. This CDR3 region has 15 residues. The germline CDR1 and CDR2 sequences are SGDLS and YYNGEE. V was pared by 4 bases and J by 0 bases, with 6 bases of the junction left unmatched. DNA of the CDR3: TGTGCCAGCAGCCCCCGACAGGGAGTGAACACTGAAGCTTTCTTT. Amino acids: CASSPRQGVNTEAFF.

The chain has TRBV20-1 and TRBJ2-7; D is unclear. The germline V gene has CDR1 DFQATT and CDR2 SNEGSKA (reference sequence). The CDR3 has 10 amino acids. Deletions cut 4 bases from V and 7 bases from J, with 8 bases between. This chain's CDR3 is CSAIGLEQYF. DNA for the CDR3: TGCAGTGCTATCGGTCTTGAGCAGTACTTC.